One and the same sample provided the 29 T cell receptor beta chains below, sequenced in a study of T cell responses to AZD1222 COVID-19 vaccine. Clones were sequenced by immunoSEQ multiplex PCR, and TCRdb holds only the in-frame ones, with some missing. Of about 54,000 clones listed, roughly nine tenths are singletons. Here the sequenced sample was peripheral blood, taken 28 days after the second AZD1222 dose. The receptors were gathered from an adult who received the AZD1222 COVID-19 vaccine.

The gene calls are TRBV2 and TRBJ1-6; D not resolved. With 5 bases removed from V and 2 bases from J, the gap between germline ends came to 10 bases. CDR1 SNHLY and CDR2 FYNNEI come from the germline V gene. CDR3 size: 15 residues. The chain's CDR3 is CASSQTDTYNSPLHF. The CDR3 DNA sequence: TGTGCCAGCAGTCAGACGGATACCTATAATTCACCCCTCCACTTT.

This clone was picked up a small number of times. This chain joins TRBV27 and TRBJ1-4; a possible D gene is TRBD1 (5 bases). CDR3 length: 15 residues. Germline loops: CDR1 MNHEY, CDR2 SMNVEV (reference sequence). Trimming stripped 2 bases from V and 5 bases from J, with 12 bases between. The CDR3 reads CASSLDWAGNEKLFF. CDR3 in DNA: TGTGCCAGCAGTTTAGATTGGGCAGGGAATGAAAAACTGTTTTTT.

This chain links TRBV2 with TRBJ1-4, with 7 nucleotides matching TRBD1. With 6 bases clipped from V and 5 bases from J, the junction kept 6 bases outside the gene matches. CDR1 is SNHLY and CDR2 is FYNNEI in the germline V gene. The CDR3 has 14 residues. The CDR3 DNA follows: TGTGCCAGCAGATTACAGGGGCAGAATGAAAAACTGTTTTTT. Its translation: CASRLQGQNEKLFF.

The genes are TRBV5-1 and TRBJ1-4; 9 bases are a match to TRBD1. There are 18 residues in the CDR3. J lost 6 bases, V lost 0 bases, and 12 bases had no gene match. CDR1 is SGHRS and CDR2 is YFSETQ in the germline V gene. Here the CDR3 reads CASSLAGTGLPRDEKLFF. CDR3 in DNA: TGCGCCAGCAGCTTGGCCGGGACAGGGTTGCCTCGGGATGAAAAACTGTTTTTT.

This clone is a singleton in its sample. The chain combines TRBV19 with TRBJ1-1; D is undetermined. Looked up from germline, CDR1 is LNHDA and CDR2 is SQIVND (reference sequence). V shed 9 bases and J shed 2 bases, with 13 bases lying between them. The CDR3 extends over 13 amino acids. The CDR3: CASLSGLNTEAFF. Here the CDR3 DNA reads TGTGCCAGCCTTTCCGGGCTAAACACTGAAGCTTTCTTT. Based on the CDR3 plus reference TRBV19 and TRBJ1-1, the full variable domain is DGGITQSPKYLFRKEGQNVTLSCEQNLNHDAMYWYRQDPGQGLRLIYYSQIVNDFQKGDIAEGYSVSREKKESFPLTVTSAQKNPTAFYLCASLSGLNTEAFFGQGTRLTVV.

The chain carries TRBV11-2 and TRBJ2-4; D might be TRBD1 (5 bases). Trimming removed 2 bases from V and 6 bases from J, with 11 bases in between. The CDR3 contains 14 residues. Germline lookup yields CDR1 SGHAT and CDR2 FQNNGV. The CDR3: CASSLTGMSNIQYF. The DNA for the CDR3 is TGTGCCAGCAGCTTAACAGGAATGTCAAACATTCAGTACTTC.

The chain has TRBV2 and TRBJ1-2, with TRBD1 matching 8 bases. Per germline, CDR1 SNHLY and CDR2 FYNNEI. The CDR3 sequence is 14 residues long. J was trimmed by 6 bases and V by 7 bases; bases with no gene match: 10. The CDR3: CASTESGGVNGYTF. The CDR3 DNA follows: TGTGCCAGCACGGAATCAGGGGGCGTCAATGGCTACACCTTC.

The chain uses TRBV6-6 and TRBJ1-4; a weak D match, TRBD1 (5 bases). Germline CDR1 MNHNY, CDR2 SVGAGI (reference sequence). This CDR3 contains 14 residues. Trimming pared 6 bases from V and 2 bases from J, leaving 10 bases between. CDR3 residues: CASRGPTTNEKLFF. The CDR3, as DNA: TGTGCCAGCAGGGGGCCTACGACTAATGAAAAACTGTTTTTT.

In this sample, this clone turned up a few times. The chain links TRBV25-1 to TRBJ1-1, with a weak D call TRBD1 (5 bases). The length of the CDR3 is 14 residues. Germline CDR1 and CDR2: MGHDK and SYGVNS. Trimming took 6 bases from V and 11 from J, leaving 22 bases between them. CDR3 in amino acids: CASSPPGTQDGAFF. The CDR3 bases are TGTGCCAGCAGCCCCCCCGGGACCCAGGATGGGGCTTTCTTT.

A few counts support this clone. The CDR3 DNA sequence: TGCGCCAGCAGCCCCGGAGGGGGGAGACCGAGCGGACCTAGCACAGATACGCAGTATTTT. It specifies CASSPGGGRPSGPSTDTQYF. The J gene is TRBJ2-3, the V gene TRBV4-3; the D call may be TRBD1 or TRBD2 (6 bases each). The germline gives CDR1 LGHNA, CDR2 YSLEER. V lost 4 bases and J 0 bases, leaving 26 bases between the germline ends. The CDR3 length is 20 residues.

J is TRBJ2-1 and V is TRBV18, with 8 bases aligning to TRBD1. With 4 bases clipped from V and 6 bases from J, the junction kept 2 bases outside the gene matches. The CDR3 is made up of 13 amino acids. Looked up from germline, CDR1 is KGHSH and CDR2 is LQKENI. The CDR3 nucleotides are TGTGCCAGCTCACTACAGGGGGGCAATGAGCAGTTCTTC. This sequence encodes CASSLQGGNEQFF.

A single count supports this clone. The rearrangement uses TRBV7-3 and TRBJ2-3; TRBD2 matches at 7 bases. CDR1 and CDR2 (germline): SGHTA, FQGTGA. The CDR3 has 14 residues. Trimming cost V 4 bases and J 5 bases; bases outside gene matches: 6. CDR3 DNA: TGTGCCAGCAGCTCCGGACTAGGGAGAGATACGCAGTATTTT. Translated, it gives CASSSGLGRDTQYF.

This clone appeared a single time. This chain links TRBV7-9 with TRBJ1-2, with D unresolved. This CDR3 region has 12 residues. Per the germline V gene, CDR1 is SEHNR and CDR2 is FQNEAQ (reference sequence). With 5 bases removed from V and 8 bases from J, the gap between germline ends came to 12 bases. The CDR3 reads CASSVGPGGYTF. Written as DNA, the CDR3 is TGTGCCAGCAGCGTCGGTCCCGGCGGCTACACCTTC.

V is TRBV24-1 and J is TRBJ2-3; TRBD2 agrees at 10 bases. V lost 7 bases, J lost 0 bases, and 3 bases stayed unmatched. CDR1 is KGHDR and CDR2 is SFDVKD in the germline V gene. The CDR3 extends over 15 amino acids. CDR3 in DNA: TGTGCCACCAGCAGGACTAGCGGAAGCACAGATACGCAGTATTTT. Amino acids: CATSRTSGSTDTQYF.

The chain links TRBV30 to TRBJ2-1, with 7 bases fitting TRBD1. The ends lost 0 bases at V and 8 bases at J; junction bases unmatched: 4. The CDR3 sequence is 13 residues long. CDR1 is GTSNPN and CDR2 is SVGIG in the germline V gene (reference sequence). The CDR3 DNA reads as TGTGCCTGGAGTGTAAAGGGGGCAGATGAGCAGTTCTTC. Its protein product is CAWSVKGADEQFF.

The table lists this clone with a count of one. The V and J genes are TRBV7-6 and TRBJ2-3; 7 bases are a match to TRBD2. The CDR3 covers 16 residues. Germline loops: CDR1 SGHVS, CDR2 FNYEAQ. J lost 2 bases, V lost 1 base, and 6 bases had no gene match. The CDR3 bases are TGTGCCAGCAGCTTAGTCGGGAGGAGTTTCACAGATACGCAGTATTTT. This codes for CASSLVGRSFTDTQYF.

The rearrangement uses TRBV3-1 (or the pseudogene TRBV3-2) and TRBJ2-7; 11 nucleotides align to TRBD2. The CDR3 covers 17 residues. V lost 0 bases and J lost 5; bases outside the gene matches: 9. Germline values: CDR1 LGHDT, CDR2 YNNKEL (reference sequence). The CDR3 loop is CASSQDEGLAARDEQYF. CDR3 bases: TGTGCCAGCAGCCAAGATGAGGGACTAGCGGCAAGGGACGAGCAGTACTTC.

In this sample, this clone turned up a few times. This chain joins TRBV13 and TRBJ1-1, with TRBD1 identical over 9 bases. J was trimmed by 2 bases and V by 7 bases; bases with no gene match: 11. CDR1 PRHDT and CDR2 FYEKMQ come from the germline V gene (reference sequence). This CDR3 is 16 amino acids long. The CDR3 nucleotides read TGTGCCAGCAACGGGGACAGGGTGGGTCGAAACACTGAAGCTTTCTTT. This codes for CASNGDRVGRNTEAFF.

The chain couples TRBV6-5 to TRBJ1-5; D gene uncertain. Looked up from germline, CDR1 is MNHEY and CDR2 is SVGAGI. The CDR3 spans 13 residues. Trimming cost V 2 bases and J 7 bases, with 9 bases left between them. The CDR3, as DNA: TGTGCCAGCAGTTACGACGTGGGGCAGCCCCAGCATTTT. Residues: CASSYDVGQPQHF.

This clone has just one count. The rearrangement joins TRBV19 to TRBJ2-2, with D perhaps TRBD1 or TRBD2 (6 bases each). Trimming cost V 10 bases and J 0 bases, with 18 bases left between them. Germline CDR1 is LNHDA and CDR2 is SQIVND (reference sequence). This CDR3 has 16 residues. The CDR3 region has the DNA TGTGCCACTAAAGGGGGACTGATCGCGAACACCGGGGAGCTGTTTTTT. Its protein is CATKGGLIANTGELFF.

This chain joins TRBV5-4 and TRBJ1-3; the D is unclear. CDR1 and CDR2 from the germline V gene are SGHNT and YYREEE (reference sequence). The CDR3 length is 13 residues. Trimming removed 4 bases at V and 4 bases at J, with 9 bases between. The CDR3 nucleotides read TGTGCCAGCAGCACCACACTCGGAAACACCATATATTTT. Protein sequence: CASSTTLGNTIYF. The full variable domain, completed using reference TRBV5-4 and TRBJ1-3, is ETGVTQSPTHLIKTRGQQVTLRCSSQSGHNTVSWYQQALGQGPQFIFQYYREEENGRGNFPPRFSGLQFPNYSSELNVNALELDDSALYLCASSTTLGNTIYFGEGSWLTVV.

The chain uses TRBV30 and TRBJ1-1, with D maybe TRBD1 (5 bases). Germline loops: CDR1 GTSNPN, CDR2 SVGIG (reference sequence). The CDR3 has 12 amino acids. Here the CDR3 DNA reads TGTGCTGCCGGGACGCCTAACACTGAAGCTTTCTTT. Protein sequence: CAAGTPNTEAFF.

The chain carries TRBV19 and TRBJ1-1; D is unresolved. This CDR3 is built from 14 residues. The V gene's germline CDR1 is LNHDA and CDR2 SQIVND (reference sequence). Between the trimmed V and J ends, which lost 3 bases and 1 base, there was a span of 9 bases. The CDR3 is CASSIFDWNTEAFF. CDR3 in DNA: TGTGCCAGTAGTATTTTCGACTGGAACACTGAAGCTTTCTTT.

V and J are TRBV7-9 and TRBJ2-5; 7 nucleotides align to TRBD2. V dropped 1 base and J dropped 7; count of bases not matched to a gene: 9. Germline-derived CDR1 and CDR2 are SEHNR and FQNEAQ (reference sequence). The CDR3 totals 15 residues. The CDR3 DNA reads TGTGCCAGCAGCTTAGAGGCTAGCGGAGCAGGGACCCAGTACTTC. As protein: CASSLEASGAGTQYF.

This clone was seen just once. The chain employs TRBV19 and TRBJ1-5, with unresolved D. Trimming removed 5 bases from V and 0 bases from J, with 11 bases in between. The CDR3 has 15 amino acids. The V gene's germline CDR1 is LNHDA and CDR2 SQIVND (reference sequence). CDR3 nucleotide sequence: TGTGCCAGTAGTGTGAGTCCCCATAGCAATCAGCCCCAGCATTTT. Translating gives CASSVSPHSNQPQHF.

CDR3 amino acids: CASSLVGASGRGPYNEQFF. For the CDR3, the DNA is TGTGCCAGCAGCTTAGTAGGCGCTAGCGGGAGGGGTCCCTACAATGAGCAGTTCTTC. The chain uses TRBV11-3 and TRBJ2-1, with 12 bases lining up with TRBD2. CDR3 length equals 19 residues. Unmatched junction bases numbered 9, after V lost 1 base and J lost 2 bases. CDR1 and CDR2 from the germline V gene are SGHNT and YENEEA.

J is TRBJ1-2 and V is TRBV24-1; D gene ambiguous. Germline CDR1 KGHDR, CDR2 SFDVKD. This CDR3 has 12 amino acids. Trimming took off 5 bases at V and 7 bases at J, with 10 bases between the two ends. CDR3 nucleotides: TGTGCCACCAGTGTAGGGTATGCTGGCTACACCTTC. It translates to CATSVGYAGYTF.

The CDR3 DNA reads TGTGCCAGCAGTTACTCGTCCCCAGTCAACAATGAAAAACTGTTTTTT. Translation gives CASSYSSPVNNEKLFF. The chain joins TRBV6-5 to TRBJ1-4, with D hard to call. V was cut by 0 bases and J by 5 bases, with 13 bases left in between. Germline CDR1 is MNHEY and CDR2 is SVGAGI. This CDR3 region has 16 residues.

CDR3 DNA: TGTGCCACCAGCAGAGGGAGGGGTAACTATGGCTACACCTTC. Amino acids: CATSRGRGNYGYTF. The chain carries TRBV15 and TRBJ1-2, with TRBD1 as a possible D gene (5 bases). CDR3 length equals 14 residues. Germline lookup yields CDR1 LNHNV and CDR2 YYDKDF (reference sequence). V dropped 1 base and J dropped 1 base, with 7 bases sitting between them.